Listed here are 30 T cell receptor beta chains from one sample, sequenced in a study of blood T cell repertoires in COVID-19. TCRdb's copy holds only in-frame clones and misses some; the assay was immunoSEQ multiplex PCR. The sample records about 280,000 clones, approximately 83% being singletons. Material for sequencing was peripheral blood. These receptors originate from a woman in her twenties or thirties who had recovered from COVID-19.

The chain is built from TRBV11-2 and TRBJ2-2, with D possibly being TRBD1 (6 bases). Germline CDR1 is SGHAT and CDR2 is FQNNGV. The CDR3 is made up of 14 amino acids. V lost 5 bases, J lost 3 bases, and 10 bases lay in between. CDR3 protein: CASSETGYTGELFF. The CDR3 coding sequence is TGTGCCAGCAGCGAAACAGGGTACACCGGGGAGCTGTTTTTT.

This chain uses TRBV29-1 with TRBJ2-7, with 8 nucleotides matching TRBD1. CDR1 is SQVTM and CDR2 is ANQGSEA in the germline V gene. Trimming at V came to 4 bases and at J to 12 bases, leaving 11 bases not matched to a gene. The CDR3 runs to 12 residues. CDR3 nucleotide sequence: TGCAGCGTTGTTGGGACAGGAGGCCAGTGGTACTTC. Translated: CSVVGTGGQWYF.

In its sample, this clone was seen once. This chain connects TRBV4-1 to TRBJ1-2; 8 nucleotides agree with TRBD1. CDR1 is MGHRA and CDR2 is YSYEKL in the germline V gene. Trimming took 4 bases from V and 0 from J; bases not matched to a gene: 1. This CDR3 is 14 amino acids long. The CDR3 DNA sequence: TGCGCCAGCAGCCCACAGGGGGCTAACTATGGCTACACCTTC. Translated: CASSPQGANYGYTF.

This chain joins TRBV28 and TRBJ1-6; 8 nucleotides match TRBD1. With 8 bases clipped from V and 9 bases from J, the junction kept 3 bases outside the gene matches. CDR3 length equals 12 residues. Germline values: CDR1 MDHEN, CDR2 SYDVKM. CDR3 DNA sequence: TGTGCCAGCCGGGACAGGAGTTCACCCCTCCACTTT. This sequence encodes CASRDRSSPLHF.

J is TRBJ1-1 and V is TRBV19, with D perhaps TRBD1 (5 bases). In germline, CDR1 is LNHDA, CDR2 SQIVND (reference sequence). This CDR3 region has 14 residues. V shed 5 bases and J shed 6 bases, with 16 bases lying between them. CDR3 loop: CASSSGIGKAEAFF. CDR3 DNA sequence: TGTGCCAGTAGTTCAGGGATAGGGAAAGCTGAAGCTTTCTTT.

The genes are TRBV7-6 and TRBJ2-7; 9 bases fit TRBD2. The CDR3 runs to 16 residues. The trim removed 4 bases at V and 2 bases at J, leaving 9 bases unmatched. The germline V gene encodes CDR1 SGHVS and CDR2 FNYEAQ. The DNA for the CDR3 is TGTGCCAGCAGCTCCAATAGCGGGGGCCTGACCTACGAGCAGTACTTC. This encodes CASSSNSGGLTYEQYF.

This chain uses TRBV6-1 with TRBJ1-4, with a possible D match to TRBD1 (6 bases). The germline V gene encodes CDR1 MNHNS and CDR2 SASEGT. Trimming removed 1 base at V and 6 bases at J, with 12 bases between. There are 15 residues in the CDR3. The CDR3 here is CASSEVAGVDEKLFF. In DNA, the CDR3 is TGTGCCAGCAGTGAAGTTGCAGGGGTGGATGAAAAACTGTTTTTT.

Only one count was recorded for this clone. Within the sample, other DNA sequences also encode this same CDR3. This chain connects TRBV5-1 to TRBJ1-2; 11 bases line up with TRBD1. This CDR3 region has 13 residues. V shed 2 bases, J shed 7 bases, and the junction held 1 base outside the gene matches. Germline values: CDR1 SGHRS, CDR2 YFSETQ. Written as DNA, the CDR3 is TGCGCCAGCAGCTTTGGGACAGGGGGTGGCTACACCTTC. This sequence encodes CASSFGTGGGYTF. Combining the CDR3 with reference TRBV5-1 and TRBJ1-2 gives the whole variable domain KAGVTQTPRYLIKTRGQQVTLSCSPISGHRSVSWYQQTPGQGLQFLFEYFSETQRNKGNFPGRFSGRQFSNSRSEMNVSTLELGDSALYLCASSFGTGGGYTFGSGTRLTVV.

Written as DNA, the CDR3 is TGTGCCAGCAGCGGCTTCGCAGAGGATGAAAAACTGTTTTTT. Translated, it gives CASSGFAEDEKLFF. The chain is built from TRBV6-4 and TRBJ1-4; no clear D gene. This CDR3 is 14 amino acids long. Between the trimmed V and J ends, which lost 6 bases and 6 bases, there was a span of 14 bases. CDR1 and CDR2 (germline): MRHNA, SNTAGT.

The chain employs TRBV5-8 and TRBJ2-3, with TRBD2 matching over 7 bases. The CDR3 totals 15 residues. The germline gives CDR1 SGHTS, CDR2 YDEGEE. Germline trimming cut 3 bases from V and 7 bases from J; bases unmatched to any gene: 11. The CDR3 DNA reads as TGTGCCAGCAGCTCCCTTAGCGGGTCCAGGTATACGCAGTATTTT. Its translation: CASSSLSGSRYTQYF.

The chain employs TRBV24-1 and TRBJ2-7; D might be TRBD2 (6 bases). Germline-derived CDR1 and CDR2 are KGHDR and SFDVKD. The CDR3 is 15 residues long. Trimming took 8 bases from V and 0 from J, leaving 16 bases between them. The CDR3 coding sequence is TGTGCCACCAATTCAGCGGGCCCACTCTCCTACGAGCAGTACTTC. Encoded protein: CATNSAGPLSYEQYF.

The chain carries TRBV27 and TRBJ2-7; tentative D call: TRBD1 (6 bases). CDR3 size: 16 residues. Per germline, CDR1 MNHEY and CDR2 SMNVEV (reference sequence). The V end lost 5 bases, the J end lost 4 bases, and 21 bases lay between the germline ends. The CDR3 protein is CASSDRRGIRPYEQYF. In DNA form, the CDR3 reads TGTGCCAGCAGTGACCGCAGGGGTATTCGGCCTTACGAGCAGTACTTC.

The chain recombines TRBV12-3 or TRBV12-4 with TRBJ2-5, with a weak D call TRBD2 (6 bases). This CDR3 region has 13 residues. V shed 2 bases and J shed 5 bases, with 9 bases lying between them. The CDR3 protein is CASSLLARETQYF. The CDR3 DNA follows: TGTGCCAGCAGTTTACTAGCGCGGGAGACCCAGTACTTC.

The V call is TRBV10-3, the J call TRBJ2-5, with no clear D. Between the trimmed V and J ends, which lost 4 bases and 2 bases, there was a span of 5 bases. There are 12 residues in the CDR3. In germline, CDR1 is ENHRY, CDR2 SYGVKD. The CDR3 reads CAISAPQETQYF. The CDR3 coding sequence is TGTGCCATCAGTGCCCCTCAAGAGACCCAGTACTTC.

This chain uses TRBV6-5 with TRBJ1-5; D is ambiguous. The CDR3 is made up of 13 amino acids. Germline V gene lookup returns CDR1 MNHEY and CDR2 SVGAGI. V lost 6 bases to trimming and J lost 8 bases, with 14 bases between them. The CDR3 here is CASSRTRGEPQHF. For the CDR3, the DNA is TGTGCCAGCAGCCGAACCCGAGGAGAGCCCCAGCATTTT.

V is TRBV3-1 (or the pseudogene TRBV3-2) and J is TRBJ1-1; D ambiguous. Per germline, CDR1 LGHDT and CDR2 YNNKEL (reference sequence). Trimming left V 4 bases short and J 4 bases short, with 7 bases between. The CDR3 length is 12 residues. The CDR3 reads CASSLVSTEAFF. CDR3 nucleotides: TGTGCCAGCAGCCTCGTCAGCACTGAAGCTTTCTTT.

The rearrangement uses TRBV18 and TRBJ2-2; D not certain. V lost 4 bases and J 0 bases, leaving 6 bases between the germline ends. CDR1 is KGHSH, CDR2 LQKENI, per germline. CDR3 length equals 14 residues. This CDR3 is CASSQSANTGELFF. DNA of the CDR3: TGTGCCAGCTCACAGAGTGCGAACACCGGGGAGCTGTTTTTT. The full variable domain, in which reference TRBV18 and TRBJ2-2 provide the parts outside the CDR3, is NAGVMQNPRHLVRRRGQEARLRCSPMKGHSHVYWYRQLPEEGLKFMVYLQKENIIDESGMPKERFSAEFPKEGPSILRIQQVVRGDSAAYFCASSQSANTGELFFGEGSRLTVL.

This chain uses TRBV19 with TRBJ1-5, with TRBD1 as a possible D gene (5 bases). Looked up from germline, CDR1 is LNHDA and CDR2 is SQIVND (reference sequence). This CDR3 has 15 residues. Trimming removed 6 bases from V and 3 bases from J, with 15 bases in between. This chain's CDR3 is CASSNQAGINQPQHF. In DNA, the CDR3 is TGTGCCAGTAGCAATCAGGCAGGGATCAATCAGCCCCAGCATTTT.

The J gene is TRBJ2-7, the V gene TRBV27, with 10 bases identical to TRBD2. The germline V gene has CDR1 MNHEY and CDR2 SMNVEV (reference sequence). V dropped 6 bases and J dropped 2; count of bases not matched to a gene: 7. The CDR3 has 15 residues. The CDR3 protein is CASSQTSGEPYEQYF. The CDR3 nucleotides read TGTGCCAGCAGCCAAACTAGCGGGGAGCCCTACGAGCAGTACTTC.

V gene TRBV19 combines with J gene TRBJ2-7; weak D call: TRBD1 (6 bases). V dropped 6 bases and J dropped 4 bases, with 22 bases sitting between them. This CDR3 is built from 16 residues. The germline V gene encodes CDR1 LNHDA and CDR2 SQIVND (reference sequence). Written as DNA, the CDR3 is TGTGCCAGTAGCCTCAAGGCAGGGGCTGGGGAGTACGAGCAGTACTTC. Translation: CASSLKAGAGEYEQYF.

The chain recombines TRBV9 with TRBJ1-1; 7 nucleotides align to TRBD1. Germline CDR1 is SGDLS and CDR2 is YYNGEE. V lost 2 bases, J lost 5 bases, and 3 bases stayed unmatched. The CDR3 length is 13 residues. CDR3 amino acids: CASSVTGVTEAFF. Here the CDR3 DNA reads TGTGCCAGCAGCGTCACAGGGGTTACTGAAGCTTTCTTT. Filled out from reference TRBV9 and TRBJ1-1, the complete variable domain reads DSGVTQTPKHLITATGQRVTLRCSPRSGDLSVYWYQQSLDQGLQFLIQYYNGEERAKGNILERFSAQQFPDLHSELNLSSLELGDSALYFCASSVTGVTEAFFGQGTRLTVV.

This clone was recorded many times. Other DNA sequences in this sample translate to the same CDR3. The V gene is TRBV28, the J gene TRBJ1-4; 7 positions agree with TRBD1. CDR3 length: 13 amino acids. The germline V gene has CDR1 MDHEN and CDR2 SYDVKM. V shed 5 bases, J shed 6 bases, and the junction held 3 bases outside the gene matches. The CDR3 protein is CASSLGQDEKLFF. DNA for the CDR3: TGTGCCAGCAGTCTAGGACAGGATGAAAAACTGTTTTTT.

The chain employs TRBV5-5 and TRBJ2-1; the match to TRBD2 covers 10 bases. V dropped 4 bases and J dropped 5; count of bases not matched to a gene: 6. Germline V gene sequence: CDR1 SGHKS, CDR2 YYEKEE (reference sequence). The CDR3 covers 15 residues. CDR3 nucleotides: TGTGCCAGCAGCGTGGGACTAGCGATCCACAATGAGCAGTTCTTC. Encoded protein: CASSVGLAIHNEQFF.

V usage is TRBV28 and J usage is TRBJ2-3; D remains unclear. The CDR3 runs to 15 residues. The germline CDR1 and CDR2 sequences are MDHEN and SYDVKM. The V end was cut by 1 base, the J end by 9 bases, with 17 bases between. CDR3 sequence (DNA): TGTGCCAGCAGTTTATACTCCTCAGACTCACTAACGCAGTATTTT. Translating gives CASSLYSSDSLTQYF.

The chain employs TRBV2 and TRBJ2-5; TRBD2 is a possible D gene (6 bases). Germline V gene sequence: CDR1 SNHLY, CDR2 FYNNEI. The CDR3 covers 11 residues. V shed 6 bases and J shed 5 bases, with 7 bases lying between them. In DNA, the CDR3 is TGTGCCAGCAGCGCGGGGGAGACCCAGTACTTC. Residues: CASSAGETQYF.

V gene TRBV5-4 combines with J gene TRBJ2-2; tentative D call: TRBD2 (5 bases). Germline values: CDR1 SGHNT, CDR2 YYREEE (reference sequence). There are 16 residues in the CDR3. The germline V and J ends were trimmed by 3 bases and 5 bases, with 17 bases remaining between them. CDR3 in DNA: TGTGCCAGCAGCTCGGCCCGGCTAGCAGATACCGGGGAGCTGTTTTTT. This codes for CASSSARLADTGELFF.

The chain employs TRBV27 and TRBJ2-2; D uncertain. CDR1 is MNHEY and CDR2 is SMNVEV in the germline V gene (reference sequence). CDR3 length equals 14 residues. Trimming cost V 5 bases and J 2 bases, with 9 bases left between them. CDR3 in amino acids: CASSLGLNTGELFF. CDR3 nucleotide sequence: TGTGCCAGCAGTCTGGGCCTCAACACCGGGGAGCTGTTTTTT.

The rearrangement joins TRBV10-3 to TRBJ1-2, with TRBD1 matching over 10 bases. Germline CDR1 and CDR2: ENHRY and SYGVKD. V shed 0 bases, J shed 7 bases, and the junction held 11 bases outside the gene matches. The CDR3 length is 17 residues. In DNA, the CDR3 is TGTGCCATCAGTGAGTCAAGTTCCGGGACAGGGGCGGCTGGCTACACCTTC. Amino acid sequence: CAISESSSGTGAAGYTF.

The chain is built from TRBV7-8 and TRBJ2-1, with 8 bases lining up with TRBD2. V shed 1 base, J shed 5 bases, and the junction held 7 bases outside the gene matches. Germline CDR1 reads SGHVS; CDR2 reads FQNEAQ. This CDR3 region has 16 residues. CDR3 loop: CASSLEGLAGDNEQFF. CDR3 sequence (DNA): TGTGCCAGCAGCTTAGAGGGCCTAGCGGGCGACAATGAGCAGTTCTTC.

The V gene is TRBV30, the J gene TRBJ2-5, with D possibly TRBD1 on 9 matching bases. Trimming took 5 bases from V and 4 from J, leaving 20 bases between them. This CDR3 is 15 amino acids long. Germline assignment: CDR1 GTSNPN and CDR2 SVGIG (reference sequence). The CDR3: CAWGWTGAGGETQYF. The CDR3 bases are TGTGCCTGGGGGTGGACAGGGGCGGGAGGAGAGACCCAGTACTTC.